Listed below are T cell receptor beta chains from one sample, sequenced in a study of OX40 agonist ivuxolimab in advanced cancers. Using immunoSEQ multiplex PCR, the repertoire was profiled, and TCRdb retains in-frame clones only, with some absent. The table lists 50,000 to 55,000 clones, around 87% of them singletons. The specimen comprised CD4+ or CD8+ T cells sorted from blood, sampled in a trial of the OX40 agonist ivuxolimab. The receptor set was obtained from an adult with an advanced solid tumor such as melanoma, head and neck, liver or kidney cancer. CDR3s include the opening cysteine and the closing phenylalanine or tryptophan. The D gene is left open where the match is weak. Clone size appears in some rows only: once, few, many, or a class for an expanded clone.

>-|TRBV5-3|TRBD1|TRBJ1-3
CARSLAGDRIRGNTIYF
TGTGCCAGAAGCTTGGCAGGGGACAGAATAAGGGGAAACACCATATATTTT
>-|TRBV11-2|TRBD2|TRBJ2-2
CASGGLAGGKNTGELFF
TGTGCCAGCGGCGGACTAGCGGGGGGAAAGAACACCGGGGAGCTGTTTTTT
>-|TRBV5-1|TRBD1|TRBJ1-1
CASSLQGFNTEAFF
TGCGCCAGCAGCTTACAGGGGTTCAACACTGAAGCTTTCTTT
>-|TRBV6-1|-|TRBJ2-6
CASSDWRVTGANVLTF
TGTGCCAGCAGTGATTGGCGGGTCACTGGGGCCAACGTCCTGACTTTC
>-|TRBV4-1|TRBD1|TRBJ1-1
CASSPREGADEAFF
TGCGCCAGCAGCCCCCGGGAGGGGGCGGATGAAGCTTTCTTT
>-|TRBV5-1|-|TRBJ2-1
CASSSTGVNEQFF
TGCGCCAGCAGCTCAACAGGAGTAAATGAGCAGTTCTTC
>-|TRBV6-5|-|TRBJ2-7
CASSYADSVTYEQYF
TGTGCCAGCAGTTACGCCGACAGTGTAACCTACGAGCAGTACTTC
>once|TRBV18|TRBD1|TRBJ1-1
CASSPGQTSNTEAFF
TGTGCCAGCTCACCGGGACAGACCTCAAACACTGAAGCTTTCTTT
>-|TRBV6-6|-|TRBJ1-1
CASSSQGLVTEAFF
TGTGCCAGCAGTTCACAGGGTCTGGTGACTGAAGCTTTCTTT
>-|TRBV15|TRBD2|TRBJ2-1
CATSKILAGSVYNEQFF
TGTGCCACCAGCAAAATACTAGCGGGATCCGTCTACAATGAGCAGTTCTTC
>-|TRBV2|-|TRBJ1-3
CATLAGLGNTIYF
TGTGCCACCTTGGCCGGCCTTGGAAACACCATATATTTT
>once|TRBV28|-|TRBJ1-1
CASSPLGGSAFF
TGTGCCAGCAGTCCCCTAGGAGGGAGCGCTTTCTTT
>-|TRBV6-6|TRBD1|TRBJ2-5
CASSPGTGEYQYF
TGTGCCAGCAGTCCCGGGACAGGGGAGTACCAGTACTTC
>-|TRBV5-1|-|TRBJ1-3
CASSNGEFSGNTIYF
TGCGCCAGCAGCAACGGGGAATTCTCTGGAAACACCATATATTTT
>-|TRBV7-2|TRBD2|TRBJ2-5
CASSLALAGGETQYF
TGTGCCAGCAGCTTAGCTCTAGCGGGGGGAGAGACCCAGTACTTC
>-|TRBV5-1|-|TRBJ2-3
CASSFPPGTDTQYF
TGCGCCAGCAGCTTTCCTCCGGGCACAGATACGCAGTATTTT
>-|TRBV10-2|TRBD2|TRBJ2-7
CASSEQGGDEQYF
TGCGCCAGCAGTGAGCAGGGAGGGGACGAGCAGTACTTC
>-|TRBV6-5|-|TRBJ2-1
CATLGLYNEQFF
TGTGCCACCTTGGGCCTTTACAATGAGCAGTTCTTC
>once|TRBV9|-|TRBJ2-1
CASSVDPRPGSYNEQFF
TGTGCCAGCAGCGTAGACCCCCGCCCAGGCTCCTACAATGAGCAGTTCTTC
>-|TRBV7-6|TRBD1|TRBJ2-2
CASSSQGQGVSGELFF
TGTGCCAGCAGCTCCCAGGGACAGGGAGTATCCGGGGAGCTGTTTTTT
>-|TRBV27|-|TRBJ1-2
CASSSTAANYGYTF
TGTGCCAGCAGCTCGACAGCAGCTAACTATGGCTACACCTTC
>-|TRBV10-1|-|TRBJ1-5
CASSMGGHNQPQHF
TGCGCCAGCAGTATGGGCGGCCACAATCAGCCCCAGCATTTT
>-|TRBV18|TRBD1|TRBJ2-4
CASSPGDRGVVAKNIQYF
TGTGCCAGCTCACCGGGGGACAGGGGTGTTGTAGCCAAAAACATTCAGTACTTC
>-|TRBV7-2|TRBD1|TRBJ2-1
CASSLAPGGGYNEQFF
TGTGCCAGCAGCTTAGCTCCAGGGGGCGGATACAATGAGCAGTTCTTC
>-|TRBV19|TRBD2|TRBJ2-1
CASRGLAAYNEQFF
TGTGCCAGTAGGGGACTAGCGGCCTACAATGAGCAGTTCTTC
>-|TRBV29-1|-|TRBJ2-7
CSVVQLRDRSYEQYF
TGCAGCGTTGTACAGCTGCGGGACCGCTCCTACGAGCAGTACTTC
>-|TRBV27|-|TRBJ2-3
CASSPRLVSFTDTQYF
TGTGCCAGCAGTCCACGACTAGTTAGTTTTACAGATACGCAGTATTTT
>-|TRBV13|TRBD1|TRBJ2-5
CASSPETTGTANF
TGTGCCAGCAGCCCCGAGACCACCGGGACAGCGAACTTC
>-|TRBV4-2|TRBD1|TRBJ2-3
CASSPHLFGTDDTQYF
TGTGCCAGCAGCCCACACCTCTTCGGGACAGACGATACGCAGTATTTT
>-|TRBV27|TRBD1|TRBJ1-2
CASSGLTGADGYTF
TGTGCCAGCAGTGGCCTGACAGGGGCTGATGGCTACACCTTC
>few|TRBV6-5|-|TRBJ1-5
CASSYGRAEPQHF
TGTGCCAGCAGTTACGGGAGGGCGGAGCCCCAGCATTTT
>-|TRBV2|TRBD1|TRBJ2-5
CASSDRDRQSGETQYF
TGTGCCAGCAGTGATCGGGACAGACAATCTGGAGAGACCCAGTACTTC
>-|TRBV7-2|-|TRBJ2-3
CASHRGGTDTQYF
TGTGCCAGCCACCGGGGTGGCACAGATACGCAGTATTTT
>-|TRBV4-2|-|TRBJ1-3
CASSQASVSGNTIYF
TGTGCCAGCAGCCAAGCGTCAGTCTCTGGAAACACCATATATTTT
>-|TRBV10-3|-|TRBJ2-3
CAISRKGGTDTQYF
TGTGCCATCTCCCGAAAAGGGGGCACAGATACGCAGTATTTT
>few|TRBV18|-|TRBJ1-1
CASHPNSRGAEAFF
TGTGCCAGCCACCCGAACTCCCGAGGGGCTGAAGCTTTCTTT
>-|TRBV5-4|-|TRBJ1-1
CASSSRSWAEAFF
TGTGCCAGCAGCTCCCGCAGTTGGGCTGAAGCTTTCTTT
>-|TRBV19|-|TRBJ1-1
CASSALQNTEAFF
TGTGCCAGTAGTGCGTTACAGAACACTGAAGCTTTCTTT
>-|TRBV10-3|TRBD1|TRBJ1-4
CATAQGALELFF
TGTGCCACCGCGCAGGGGGCATTGGAACTGTTTTTT
>-|TRBV12-2|-|TRBJ2-2
CASRLGGGNTGELFF
TGTGCAAGTCGCTTAGGCGGCGGGAACACCGGGGAGCTGTTTTTT
>-|TRBV5-5|TRBD1|TRBJ1-1
CASSLLGTGKAFF
TGTGCCAGCAGCTTGTTGGGGACAGGTAAAGCTTTCTTT
>-|TRBV29-1|-|TRBJ1-2
CSVLQGLYGYTF
TGCAGCGTTCTTCAGGGCCTCTATGGCTACACCTTC
>-|TRBV28|-|TRBJ2-5
CASSPPLQGWKTQYF
TGTGCCAGCAGTCCCCCCCTACAGGGTTGGAAGACCCAGTACTTC
>-|TRBV19|-|TRBJ2-5
CASRGVSGQETQYF
TGTGCCAGTAGGGGGGTGAGTGGGCAAGAGACCCAGTACTTC